Listed below are T cell receptor beta chains from one sample, sequenced in a study of blood T cell repertoires in COVID-19. Only in-frame clones appear in the TCRdb table, and some are missing; sequencing was by immunoSEQ multiplex PCR. The table has about 46,000 clones, 70% to 90% seen once. Sequencing was done on a sample of peripheral blood. These receptors were collected from a woman of 80 years or more with COVID-19, enrolled during active disease. CDR3s include the opening cysteine and the closing phenylalanine or tryptophan. D genes are given only for firm matches. The size entry is marked missing in some rows and otherwise reads once, few, many or a size class.

v_gene	abundance	d_gene	j_gene	CDR3nt	CDR3aa
TRBV27	.	.	TRBJ2-7	TGTGCCAGCAGCCCAACATGGGGGCGGATCTCCTACGAGCAGTACTTC	CASSPTWGRISYEQYF
TRBV9	few	.	TRBJ2-1	TGTGCCAGCAGTGGTAGGGGTGATGAGCAGTTCTTC	CASSGRGDEQFF
TRBV7-9	.	.	TRBJ2-3	TGTGCCAGCAGCTTATCCGGGACTCCTCTTATAGATACGCAGTATTTT	CASSLSGTPLIDTQYF
TRBV7-9	.	TRBD2	TRBJ2-7	TGTGCCAGCAGCCTAGCGGGGGGGCATTACGAGCAGTACTTC	CASSLAGGHYEQYF
TRBV18	.	TRBD1	TRBJ1-5	TGTGCCAGCTCACTGACAGGGGTAGATCAGCCCCAGCATTTT	CASSLTGVDQPQHF
TRBV11-2	.	TRBD2	TRBJ2-3	TGTGCCAGCAGCTTAGATCGGGCTAGCGGACTCACAGATACGCAGTATTTT	CASSLDRASGLTDTQYF
TRBV4-1	.	.	TRBJ2-7	TGCGCCAGCAGCCTCCATCGAGACGAGCAGTACTTC	CASSLHRDEQYF
TRBV27	.	TRBD2	TRBJ2-7	TGTGCCAGCAGTTTCCAACCTCAGACTAGCGGGAGTGGCGAGCAGTACTTC	CASSFQPQTSGSGEQYF
TRBV11-3	.	TRBD2	TRBJ2-3	TGTGCCAGCAGCTCCCGCAGCGCTAGCGGGAGTTTGGATACGCAGTATTTT	CASSSRSASGSLDTQYF
TRBV5-1	.	.	TRBJ2-3	TGCGCCAGCAGCTTGGGACCCTCAGAGGCAGATACGCAGTATTTT	CASSLGPSEADTQYF
TRBV30	medium-sized	.	TRBJ1-2	TGTGCCTGGAATACAGGGCGGGCCCCGGTCCTCTACACCTTC	CAWNTGRAPVLYTF
TRBV21-1	.	.	TRBJ1-6	TGTGCCAGCAGCAAAGCAAACCAGGGTCCCCTTGGCCCCTATAATTCACCCCTCCACTTT	CASSKANQGPLGPYNSPLHF
TRBV7-9	.	TRBD2	TRBJ2-5	TGTGCCAGCAGCTTAGCTAGCGGGGGGTCAGAGACCCAGTACTTC	CASSLASGGSETQYF
TRBV11-2	.	TRBD2	TRBJ2-7	TGTGCCAGCAGCTCGATATGGGGGACTAGCGGGGACACCTACGAGCAGTACTTC	CASSSIWGTSGDTYEQYF
TRBV7-2	.	TRBD1	TRBJ2-7	TGTGCCAGCAGCCCAGACAGGGGGCCCTACGAGCAGTACTTC	CASSPDRGPYEQYF
TRBV6-5	.	.	TRBJ1-3	TGTGCCAGCAGCCGCTCGGGGACTGGAAACACCATATATTTT	CASSRSGTGNTIYF
TRBV7-9	.	TRBD2	TRBJ2-2	TGTGCCAGCAGCTCGACTAGCTTGGGGGAGCTGTTTTTT	CASSSTSLGELFF
TRBV5-1	.	TRBD2	TRBJ2-5	TGCGCCAGCAGCACTTGGACTAGCGGGGGCGCGGAGACCCAGTACTTC	CASSTWTSGGAETQYF
TRBV6-5	.	.	TRBJ1-6	TGTGCCAGCAGTTACGGAGGTTCACCCCTCCACTTT	CASSYGGSPLHF
TRBV5-1	.	.	TRBJ1-4	TGCGCCAGCAGCTTGACCGGGACAACTAATGAAAAACTGTTTTTT	CASSLTGTTNEKLFF
TRBV6-1	.	.	TRBJ2-3	TGTGCCAGCAGTGACCCCGGCCTAAGGAGGGGAGATACGCAGTATTTT	CASSDPGLRRGDTQYF
TRBV6-5	.	.	TRBJ1-2	TGTGCCAGCACCCAGGCGGGGGCGAGAGGCTACACCTTC	CASTQAGARGYTF
TRBV19	.	.	TRBJ1-1	TGTGCCAGTAGTATAGCGGGAACGAACACTGAAGCTTTCTTT	CASSIAGTNTEAFF
TRBV6-5	.	.	TRBJ1-5	TGTGCCAGCAGTTACTCACCATCCAGGGGAACTCAGCCCCAGCATTTT	CASSYSPSRGTQPQHF
TRBV27	.	.	TRBJ1-1	TGTGCCAGCAGGAGTATTTCCCAGGGAGCTTTCTTT	CASRSISQGAFF
TRBV3-1/TRBV3-2	.	.	TRBJ2-3	TGTGCCAGCAGCCTATCCACAGATACGCAGTATTTT	CASSLSTDTQYF
TRBV28	.	.	TRBJ1-1	TGTGCCACCCACTCCCCACAGGGCAGAACTGAAGCTTTCTTT	CATHSPQGRTEAFF
TRBV2	once	TRBD1	TRBJ1-3	TGTGCCAGCAGTGAACAGGGGGCGCGTGGAAACACCATATATTTT	CASSEQGARGNTIYF
TRBV13	.	.	TRBJ2-6	TGTGCCAGCAGCTTAGTGCGCGGGATCAGCTCTGGGGCCAACGTCCTGACTTTC	CASSLVRGISSGANVLTF
TRBV6-6	.	TRBD1	TRBJ1-5	TGTGCCAGCAGGCCTGCAGGGGGCGGGCCCCAGCATTTT	CASRPAGGGPQHF
TRBV19	few	TRBD1	TRBJ2-7	TGTGCCAGTAGGGGGCCGGGACAGGGATACGAGCAGTACTTC	CASRGPGQGYEQYF
TRBV5-6	.	TRBD1	TRBJ1-1	TGTGCCAGCAGCGCGGGGGACAGGGGGAACACTGAAGCTTTCTTT	CASSAGDRGNTEAFF
TRBV5-5	.	TRBD2	TRBJ2-3	TGTGCCAGCAGCTTGCCTAGCGGCAGCACAGATACGCAGTATTTT	CASSLPSGSTDTQYF
TRBV19	.	.	TRBJ2-3	TGTGCCAGTAGCCCCCCCGGGTCTCGCACAGATACGCAGTATTTT	CASSPPGSRTDTQYF
TRBV5-5	.	TRBD1	TRBJ1-6	TGTGCCAGCAGCGCCGGGACAGAGAGTTCACCCCTCCACTTT	CASSAGTESSPLHF
TRBV19	.	.	TRBJ1-5	TGTGCCAGTAGTATTAGGTCCGGGGAGGGGAATCAGCCCCAGCATTTT	CASSIRSGEGNQPQHF
TRBV6-2/TRBV6-3	.	.	TRBJ1-5	TGTGCCAGCAGTTCGATCAGTTATAGCAATCAGCCCCAGCATTTT	CASSSISYSNQPQHF
TRBV7-6	.	TRBD1	TRBJ2-3	TGTGCCAGCAGCCGAAGCCTGGGACAGGGCAAGGCAGATACGCAGTATTTT	CASSRSLGQGKADTQYF
TRBV3-1/TRBV3-2	.	TRBD2	TRBJ2-5	TGTGCCAGCAGCCAAGGGGTAGCGGGGGGCCAAGAGACCCAGTACTTC	CASSQGVAGGQETQYF
TRBV18	.	TRBD1	TRBJ1-1	TGTGCCAGCTCACCTGCTACCGGGACAGGGACTCCCCTGAGGTTT	CASSPATGTGTPLRF
TRBV7-2	once	.	TRBJ2-1	TGTGCCAGCAGTGTGGGTAGGGGCGTCTCCTACAATGAGCAGTTCTTC	CASSVGRGVSYNEQFF
TRBV7-6	.	TRBD1	TRBJ2-7	TGTGCCAGCAGCTTAGGACAGGGGACTTCCTACGAGCAGTACTTC	CASSLGQGTSYEQYF
TRBV5-1	.	TRBD2	TRBJ2-3	TGCGCCAGCAGCTATAGGGGACTAGCGTCAGATACGCAGTATTTT	CASSYRGLASDTQYF
TRBV11-3	.	.	TRBJ1-2	TGTGCCAGCAGCGTGCGGGGCAACTATGGCTACACCTTC	CASSVRGNYGYTF
TRBV4-3	.	TRBD2	TRBJ2-1	TGCGCCAGCAGCCAAGAAGCCACTAGCGCATTCAATGAGCAGTTCTTC	CASSQEATSAFNEQFF
TRBV18	.	TRBD1	TRBJ1-4	TGTGCCAGCTCACCGTATTCCGGGACAGGGGGAGGATTTGAAAAACTGTTTTTT	CASSPYSGTGGGFEKLFF
TRBV27	.	TRBD2	TRBJ2-7	TGTGCCAGCAGTCCCCGACTAGCGGGGCCCTACGAGCAGTACTTC	CASSPRLAGPYEQYF
TRBV19	once	.	TRBJ2-2	TGTGCCAGTAGTATAGTCGGGGGGCTGGCCGGGGAGCTGTTTTTT	CASSIVGGLAGELFF
TRBV5-1	.	TRBD1	TRBJ2-7	TGCGCCAGCAGCTTCCGGGACAGGGACTCCGGGCAGTACTTC	CASSFRDRDSGQYF
TRBV18	.	.	TRBJ2-5	TGTGCCAGCTCACCAGAGTCCGGGGAGACCCAGTACTTC	CASSPESGETQYF
TRBV2	few	.	TRBJ2-6	TGTGCCAGCACTGCAGACTCTGGGGCCAACGTCCTGACTTTC	CASTADSGANVLTF
TRBV5-5	.	.	TRBJ1-1	TGTGCCAGCAGCTTTCTATGGGACAACCAAGCTTTCTTT	CASSFLWDNQAFF
TRBV19	.	.	TRBJ1-1	TGTGCCAGTAGTTTCAGGGGCACTGAAGCTTTCTTT	CASSFRGTEAFF
TRBV28	.	.	TRBJ1-3	TGTGCCAGCAGTTCCAGGAACAGCGGAAACACCATATATTTT	CASSSRNSGNTIYF